This record looks at one T cell receptor beta chain sequence and its context. Its antigen is unknown. This entry is derived from a study of Tregs in tolerant kidney transplant recipients. Study-wide results and limits: Few patients were studied, so findings need validation in larger groups. Tregs expanded with activated donor B cells seemed most donor-specific. Biological reproducibility was not directly addressed in this study.

Clones were read by immunoSEQ multiplex PCR, and TCRdb kept only the in-frame ones, dropping some. Among 75,000 to 95,000 clones, approximately 94% were seen once, and the ten largest hold about 4.9%. Thawed PBMCs were FACS-sorted into unstimulated CD4+CD25+CD127- regulatory T cells, CD4+CD25- non-regulatory cells, CD4 and CD8 cells. Losses at the gene ends were 1 base for V and 4 bases for J; bases not matched to a gene: 5. Germline CDR1 SGHNT, CDR2 YYREEE (reference sequence). The CDR3 runs 15 residues. Sequenced input: CD8+ T cells from blood. V is TRBV5-4 and J is TRBJ2-7; 10 bases align to TRBD1. The TCR was taken from a human donor in good health. CDR3 DNA sequence: TGTGCCAGCAGCTTGTTCGGGACAGGGGAATACGAGCAGTACTTC. Translating it yields CASSLFGTGEYEQYF.